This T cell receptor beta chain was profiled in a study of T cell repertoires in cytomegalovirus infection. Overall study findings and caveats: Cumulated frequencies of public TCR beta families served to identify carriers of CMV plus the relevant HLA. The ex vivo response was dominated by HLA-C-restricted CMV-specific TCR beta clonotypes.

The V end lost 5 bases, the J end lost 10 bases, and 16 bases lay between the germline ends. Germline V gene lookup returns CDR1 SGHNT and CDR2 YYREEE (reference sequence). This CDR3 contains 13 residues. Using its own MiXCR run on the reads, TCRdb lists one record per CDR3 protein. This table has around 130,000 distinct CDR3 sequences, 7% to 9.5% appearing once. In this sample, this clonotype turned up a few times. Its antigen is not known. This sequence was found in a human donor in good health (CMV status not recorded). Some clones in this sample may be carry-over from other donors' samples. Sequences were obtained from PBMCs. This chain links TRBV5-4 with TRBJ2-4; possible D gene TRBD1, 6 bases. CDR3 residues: CASRLDSSWIQYF. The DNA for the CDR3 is TGTGCCAGCAGACTGGACAGCAGTTGGATTCAGTACTTC.